The next 4 T cell receptor beta chains were all read from a single sample in a study of T cell responses to AZD1222 COVID-19 vaccine. Here immunoSEQ multiplex PCR was the method, and the copy in TCRdb shows in-frame clones only, minus some. The sample lists some 94,000 clones, around nine tenths occurring once. The source material was peripheral blood, sampled 28 days after the second AZD1222 dose. The receptors derive from an adult who received the AZD1222 COVID-19 vaccine.

The chain combines TRBV6-6 with TRBJ1-4, with D perhaps TRBD1 (5 bases). CDR1 MNHNY and CDR2 SVGAGI come from the germline V gene (reference sequence). The CDR3 is made up of 15 amino acids. V was shortened by 6 bases and J by 5 bases, with 16 bases between the two germline ends. The CDR3 coding sequence is TGTGCCAGCAGCCCAGTTGGACATCAAAATGAAAAACTGTTTTTT. Translating it yields CASSPVGHQNEKLFF.

This clone was recorded only once. For the CDR3, the DNA is TGTGCCAGCGAGGGGAACACTGAAGCTTTCTTT. This codes for CASEGNTEAFF. The gene calls are TRBV2 and TRBJ1-1; D is uncertain. The CDR3 is made up of 11 amino acids. V was pared by 8 bases and J by 1 base, with 5 bases between. CDR1 is SNHLY and CDR2 is FYNNEI in the germline V gene.

This clone was seen once. Mismatch with germline at one junction end may stem from a read error. V usage is TRBV5-1 and J usage is TRBJ2-5; no clear D gene. In germline, CDR1 is SGHRS, CDR2 YFSETQ. The CDR3 totals 12 residues. CDR3 sequence reads: CASNLVDQSQYF. CDR3 nucleotides: TGCGCCAGCAACTTGGTGGATCAGTCCCAGTACTTC.

In DNA, the CDR3 is TGTGCCAGCAGCCATAGGGACAGGGAAGGTGAAAAACTGTTTTTT. Translating gives CASSHRDREGEKLFF. V usage is TRBV28 and J usage is TRBJ1-4, with 9 bases lining up with TRBD1. Trimming removed 6 bases from V and 7 bases from J; junction bases left unmatched: 9. Germline V gene sequence: CDR1 MDHEN, CDR2 SYDVKM. There are 15 residues in the CDR3. Drawing the rest from reference TRBV28 and TRBJ1-4, the complete variable domain is DVKVTQSSRYLVKRTGEKVFLECVQDMDHENMFWYRQDPGLGLRLIYFSYDVKMKEKGDIPEGYSVSREKKERFSLILESASTNQTSMYLCASSHRDREGEKLFFGSGTQLSVL.